This T cell receptor (beta chain) was captured in a study of breast tumors, draining lymph nodes, adjacent tissues. V shed 1 base and J shed 8 bases, with 9 bases lying between them. The CDR3 loop spans 13 amino acids. Germline loops: CDR1 SGHNT, CDR2 YENEEA. The lymph nodes were axillary draining lymph nodes from breast cancer patients. Each CDR3 protein is one row after TCRdb ran MiXCR on the multiplex PCR reads. Among some 85,000 distinct CDR3 sequences, around 28% were seen once, and the ten largest hold more than 8%. This clonotype was observed a single time. A much larger clone differs by one base, so this may be a read error.

The genes are TRBV11-3 and TRBJ2-1; the D is unclear. This receptor was taken from a female donor with breast cancer. Some clones in this sample may be carry-over from other donors' samples. The source material was axillary lymph node tissue. CDR3 bases: TGTGCCAGCAGCTTAGTAAGTTACGATGAGCAGTTCTTC. The encoded protein is CASSLVSYDEQFF.